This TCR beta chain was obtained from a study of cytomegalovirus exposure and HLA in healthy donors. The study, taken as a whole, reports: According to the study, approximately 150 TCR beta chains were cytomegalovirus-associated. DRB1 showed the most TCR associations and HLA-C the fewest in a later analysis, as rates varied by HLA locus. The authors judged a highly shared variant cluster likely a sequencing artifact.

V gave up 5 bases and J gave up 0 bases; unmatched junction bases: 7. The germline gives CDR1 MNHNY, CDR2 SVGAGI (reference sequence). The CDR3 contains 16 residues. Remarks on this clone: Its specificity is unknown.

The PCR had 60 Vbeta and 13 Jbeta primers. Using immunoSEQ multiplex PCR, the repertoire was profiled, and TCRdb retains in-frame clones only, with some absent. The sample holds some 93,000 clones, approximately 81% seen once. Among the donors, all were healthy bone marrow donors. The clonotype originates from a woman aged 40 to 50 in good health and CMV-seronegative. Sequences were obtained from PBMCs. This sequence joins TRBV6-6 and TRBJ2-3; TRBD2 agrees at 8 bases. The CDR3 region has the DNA TGTGCCAGCAGTAGAGCGGGAGTGAGTAGCACAGATACGCAGTATTTT. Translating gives CASSRAGVSSTDTQYF.